The present T cell receptor (beta chain) was sequenced within a study of shared clonotypes between healthy human individuals. Study as a whole: Per donor, CD8 memory used one plate, CD8 naive used two, CD4 memory used three and CD4 naive used three.

Between the trimmed V and J ends, which lost 6 bases and 8 bases, there was a span of 13 bases. CDR1 DFQATT and CDR2 SNEGSKA come from the germline V gene (reference sequence). CDR3 length: 11 residues. Assay used: immunoSEQ multiplex PCR; TCRdb lists only in-frame clones, some missing. The top ten hold around 0.37% of the sample, which has 2 million to 3 million clones, approximately 93% seen once. The receptor was derived from a young man in good health. Some clones in this sample may be carry-over from other donors' samples. J is TRBJ1-2 and V is TRBV20-1; D gene uncertain. The source material was naive CD4+ T cells from PBMCs. Described subset: CD45RA+ positively selected. The chain's CDR3 is CSARGMRGYTF. The DNA for the CDR3 is TGCAGTGCGCGGGGAATGAGGGGCTACACCTTC.